This T cell receptor beta chain was found in a study of technical replicates of blood from several donors. Data came from immunoSEQ multiplex PCR; TCRdb stores just in-frame clones and leaves some out. Of fewer than 100,000 clones listed, approximately 96% are singletons. The CDR3 covers 14 residues. The trim removed 3 bases at V and 3 bases at J, leaving 6 bases unmatched. In germline, CDR1 is SGDLS, CDR2 YYNGEE. Sequenced input: T cells isolated from PBMCs. The genes are TRBV9 and TRBJ2-7; TRBD1 matches 7 bases. The sequence came from a human donor in good health. The DNA for the CDR3 is TGTGCCAGCAGCGCCGGGACAGCCTACTACGAGCAGTACTTC. Protein product: CASSAGTAYYEQYF.